This T cell receptor beta chain stems from a study of T cell repertoires in cytomegalovirus infection. Study summary: Recently identified HLA-C-restricted and well-studied HLA-B-restricted CMV epitopes were used. Study results and caveats: Ex vivo, HLA-C-restricted CMV-specific TCR beta clonotypes prevailed over the rest of the response.

In TCRdb, the reads were re-called with MiXCR into one record per CDR3 protein. The repertoire holds about 770,000 distinct CDR3 sequences, with 29% as singletons. This clonotype showed up just a few times. Its antigen is currently unknown. Trimming shortened V by 5 bases and J by 6 bases, and 22 bases separated the two germline ends. The CDR3 is 16 amino acids. The germline CDR1 and CDR2 sequences are SEHNR and FQNEAQ (reference sequence). V usage is TRBV7-9 and J usage is TRBJ2-5, with D perhaps TRBD2 (7 bases). The source is a human donor in good health (CMV status not recorded). Some clones in this sample may be carry-over from other donors' samples. Sequencing was performed on cultured CD8+ T cells from PBMCs, taken from culture after CMV antigen stimulation. Written as DNA, the CDR3 is TGTGCCAGCAGCCCTCCTGCCGGGGGGCCAGAGAAGACCCAGTACTTC. This gives the protein CASSPPAGGPEKTQYF.